This section outlines one TCR beta chain sequence together with its context. Its specificity is not known. The ends were cut back, 5 bases at V and 0 bases at J, with 10 bases in the middle. The CDR3 totals 14 residues. CDR1 DFQATT and CDR2 SNEGSKA come from the germline V gene (reference sequence). The data belong to a study of T cells in Graves' hyperthyroidism and ophthalmopathy. General observations from the study: Ophthalmopathy, as predicted by the model, came a median about seven months after the prediction. From stable hyperthyroidism, ophthalmopathy was set apart by a 13 V-J model.

Clinical symptoms, serum thyroxine and TRAb, thyroid ultrasound and orbital computed tomography together formed the diagnostic basis. There were TCR beta CDR3 regions amplified from RNA transcripts. The HTBI set primed first-round TCR CDR3 RT-PCR. TCRdb recomputed calls from the multiplex PCR reads with MiXCR, one row per CDR3 protein. The sample holds hundreds of thousands of distinct CDR3 sequences, over 35% seen once. Material: blood. This receptor was obtained from a man younger than 30 with Graves' hyperthyroidism. V usage is TRBV20-1 and J usage is TRBJ2-2; D ambiguous. Here the CDR3 reads CSAPPPTNTGELFF. In DNA, the CDR3 is TGCAGTGCTCCCCCTCCGACGAACACCGGGGAGCTGTTTTTT.